What follows are 14 T cell receptor beta chains derived from one specimen sequenced in a study of early T cells in non-severe SARS-CoV-2 infection. Using its own MiXCR run on the 5' RACE reads, TCRdb lists one record per CDR3 protein. The sample consists of 70,000 to 85,000 distinct CDR3 sequences, 10% to 15% of them appearing once. Sequenced material: whole blood. The receptors were sampled from an adult who was a healthcare worker with PCR-confirmed SARS-CoV-2 infection or an uninfected control (not recorded which).

In this sample, this clonotype turned up many times. The chain employs TRBV2 and TRBJ2-3; D tentatively fits TRBD1 or TRBD2 (5 bases each). This CDR3 spans 14 amino acids. Germline CDR1 SNHLY, CDR2 FYNNEI. Trimming took 7 bases from V and 3 from J, leaving 14 bases between them. The CDR3 DNA reads as TGTGCCAGCAAAATGGGGGATCCGACAGATACGCAGTATTTT. This translates into CASKMGDPTDTQYF.

This clonotype was picked up many times. Here the CDR3 reads CASSPGGSSTGELFF. CDR3 bases: TGTGCCAGCTCACCAGGCGGGAGCAGCACCGGGGAGCTGTTTTTT. V usage is TRBV18 and J usage is TRBJ2-2; 7 nucleotides line up with TRBD2. V dropped 2 bases and J dropped 4; count of bases not matched to a gene: 4. Germline CDR1 reads KGHSH; CDR2 reads LQKENI. The CDR3 consists of 15 residues.

This clonotype was counted at least ten times. The CDR3 protein is CASSPTTSGSQTDTQYF. Here the CDR3 DNA reads TGTGCCAGCAGTCCCACGACTAGCGGGAGTCAAACAGATACGCAGTATTTT. This chain links TRBV28 with TRBJ2-3, with 12 bases matching TRBD2. Germline trimming cut 5 bases from V and 3 bases from J; bases unmatched to any gene: 9. CDR1 and CDR2 (germline): MDHEN, SYDVKM. This CDR3 spans 17 amino acids.

This clonotype was counted many times. The gene calls are TRBV19 and TRBJ2-1; 9 nucleotides align to TRBD2. The CDR3 length is 16 residues. CDR1 is LNHDA, CDR2 SQIVND, per germline (reference sequence). With V trimmed by 1 base and J by 7 bases, 8 bases remained unmatched. This CDR3 reads CASSIAAGGPENEQFF. CDR3 nucleotide sequence: TGTGCCAGTAGTATAGCTGCGGGAGGGCCGGAAAATGAGCAGTTCTTC.

Ten or more counts support this clonotype. The chain has TRBV6-5 and TRBJ2-7, with 8 positions matching TRBD2. The CDR3 totals 18 residues. Germline-derived CDR1 and CDR2 are MNHEY and SVGAGI. The V and J ends lost 6 bases and 5 bases, in that order; junction bases with no gene match: 21. The CDR3 coding sequence is TGTGCCAGCAGCCCTCCCTTCAGCGGGAGCCCCAGGGCCCACGAGCAGTACTTC. It specifies CASSPPFSGSPRAHEQYF.

This clonotype appeared many times. The chain links TRBV5-8 to TRBJ2-3, with a tentative D call TRBD1 (6 bases). This CDR3 contains 17 residues. V lost 4 bases and J 4 bases, leaving 22 bases between the germline ends. Germline-derived CDR1 and CDR2 are SGHTS and YDEGEE. Here the CDR3 reads CASSRTPSEGVADTQYF. The CDR3 region has the DNA TGTGCCAGCAGCAGGACCCCCAGTGAGGGGGTGGCAGATACGCAGTATTTT. Drawing the rest from reference TRBV5-8 and TRBJ2-3, the complete variable domain is EAGVTQSPTHLIKTRGQQATLRCSPISGHTSVYWYQQALGLGLQFLLWYDEGEERNRGNFPPRFSGRQFPNYSSELNVNALELEDSALYLCASSRTPSEGVADTQYFGPGTRLTVL.

The chain couples TRBV5-1 to TRBJ2-4; D is possibly TRBD2 (6 bases). Germline lookup yields CDR1 SGHRS and CDR2 YFSETQ. This CDR3 is built from 15 residues. Trimming stripped 4 bases from V and 9 bases from J, with 20 bases between. The CDR3 region is CASSTSGVDGSIQYF. The CDR3 region has the DNA TGCGCCAGCAGCACCTCCGGGGTCGACGGGAGCATTCAGTACTTC. Supplemented by reference TRBV5-1 and TRBJ2-4, the full variable domain reads KAGVTQTPRYLIKTRGQQVTLSCSPISGHRSVSWYQQTPGQGLQFLFEYFSETQRNKGNFPGRFSGRQFSNSRSEMNVSTLELGDSALYLCASSTSGVDGSIQYFGAGTRLSVL.

This clonotype was counted at least ten times. The chain employs TRBV18 and TRBJ2-1; D is unclear. Looked up from germline, CDR1 is KGHSH and CDR2 is LQKENI. Deletions cut 0 bases from V and 8 bases from J, with 8 bases between. The CDR3 extends over 13 amino acids. CDR3 nucleotide sequence: TGTGCCAGCTCACCACCGTCCGTGGATGAGCAGTTCTTC. This translates into CASSPPSVDEQFF.

The chain employs TRBV5-1 and TRBJ2-3; D is unresolved. The CDR3 totals 13 residues. CDR1 and CDR2 (germline): SGHRS, YFSETQ. V lost 2 bases and J lost 4, with 8 bases in between. CDR3 protein: CASSFRAPDTQYF. CDR3 nucleotides: TGCGCCAGCAGCTTCCGAGCGCCAGATACGCAGTATTTT.

This clonotype was recorded a few times. This chain uses TRBV7-8 with TRBJ2-3; 10 bases match TRBD2. With V trimmed by 8 bases and J by 4 bases, 9 bases remained unmatched. This CDR3 is built from 15 residues. Germline values: CDR1 SGHVS, CDR2 FQNEAQ. The CDR3 sequence is CASGNLAGASDTQYF. In DNA form, the CDR3 reads TGTGCCAGCGGAAACCTAGCGGGAGCCTCAGATACGCAGTATTTT. Drawing the rest from reference TRBV7-8 and TRBJ2-3, the complete variable domain is GAGVSQSPRYKVAKRGQDVALRCDPISGHVSLFWYQQALGQGPEFLTYFQNEAQLDKSGLPSDRFFAERPEGSVSTLKIQRTQQEDSAVYLCASGNLAGASDTQYFGPGTRLTVL.

This clonotype was counted many times. V and J are TRBV12-3 or TRBV12-4 and TRBJ1-1; 7 nucleotides agree with TRBD1. V lost 1 base and J lost 4; bases outside the gene matches: 3. The CDR3 spans 14 residues. As DNA, the CDR3 is TGTGCCAGCAGTTTAGGACAGGGTCGCACTGAAGCTTTCTTT. Its protein product is CASSLGQGRTEAFF.

This clonotype was counted many times. The chain links TRBV5-6 to TRBJ2-7; 7 bases align to TRBD2. V shed 5 bases, J shed 4 bases, and the junction held 12 bases outside the gene matches. CDR3 size: 15 residues. The germline V gene has CDR1 SGHDT and CDR2 YYEEEE. The CDR3 loop is CASSPAPAGTYEQYF. DNA for the CDR3: TGTGCCAGCAGTCCTGCTCCAGCGGGGACGTACGAGCAGTACTTC.

This clonotype was counted a few times. Here the CDR3 DNA reads TGTGCCAGCAGTCCCGGACTAGCGGGAGGGCCAGGGGCGCAGTATTTT. This encodes CASSPGLAGGPGAQYF. The V gene is TRBV28, the J gene TRBJ2-3, with 15 bases aligning to TRBD2. J gave up 10 bases and V 5 bases, and 10 bases lay outside the gene matches. Germline CDR1 reads MDHEN; CDR2 reads SYDVKM. The CDR3 has 16 amino acids.

CDR3 DNA: TGTGCCAGCAGGGGCCCGGGAGAGAGCCTCCTCACAGATACGCAGTATTTT. The encoded protein is CASRGPGESLLTDTQYF. The rearrangement links TRBV11-2 to TRBJ2-3, with D tentatively TRBD2 (6 bases). The CDR3 has 17 amino acids. CDR1 SGHAT and CDR2 FQNNGV come from the germline V gene. V shed 6 bases and J shed 2 bases, with 21 bases lying between them. The full variable domain, completed using reference TRBV11-2 and TRBJ2-3, is EAGVAQSPRYKIIEKRQSVAFWCNPISGHATLYWYQQILGQGPKLLIQFQNNGVVDDSQLPKDRFSAERLKGVDSTLKIQPAKLEDSAVYLCASRGPGESLLTDTQYFGPGTRLTVL.